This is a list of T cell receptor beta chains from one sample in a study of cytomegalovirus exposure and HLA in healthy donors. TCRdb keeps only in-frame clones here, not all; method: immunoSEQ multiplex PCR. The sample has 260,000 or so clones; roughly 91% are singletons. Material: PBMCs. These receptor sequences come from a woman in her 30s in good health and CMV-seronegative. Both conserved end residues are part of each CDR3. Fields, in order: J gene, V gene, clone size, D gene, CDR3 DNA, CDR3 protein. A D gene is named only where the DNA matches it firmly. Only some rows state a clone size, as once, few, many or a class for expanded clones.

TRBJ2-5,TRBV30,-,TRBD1,TGTGCCTGGAAAGGGGGCAGGGTCCAAGAGACCCAGTACTTC,CAWKGGRVQETQYF
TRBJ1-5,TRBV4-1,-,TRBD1,TGCGCCAGCAGCCAAGACCCCCCCAGGGGGAATCAGCCCCAGCATTTT,CASSQDPPRGNQPQHF
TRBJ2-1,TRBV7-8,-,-,TGTGCCAGCAGCTTAGGAGGAGGGGGAGGGAATTTCGGACGCTCCTACAATGAGCAGTTCTTC,CASSLGGGGGNFGRSYNEQFF
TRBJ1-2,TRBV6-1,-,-,TGTGCCAGCAGTGAGTTGGGTTCTGGGGGATATGGCTACACCTTC,CASSELGSGGYGYTF
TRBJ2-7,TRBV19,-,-,TGTGCCAGTAGTACCGGCACAGGACCCTACGAGCAGTACTTC,CASSTGTGPYEQYF
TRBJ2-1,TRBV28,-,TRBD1,TGTGCCAGCAGAACATCCAGGACAGGGGCCTACAATGAGCAGTTCTTC,CASRTSRTGAYNEQFF
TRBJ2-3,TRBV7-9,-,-,TGTGCCAGCAGCTTTGGGGATACGCAGTATTTT,CASSFGDTQYF
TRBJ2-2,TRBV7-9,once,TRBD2,TGTGCCAGCACCGAAGGGCTAGCGGCAGACACGAACACCGGGGAGCTGTTTTTT,CASTEGLAADTNTGELFF
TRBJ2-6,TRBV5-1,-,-,TGCGCCAGCAGTTCAGAACAGGGCACCCTCTCTGGGGCCAACGTCCTGACTTTC,CASSSEQGTLSGANVLTF
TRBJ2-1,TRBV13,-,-,TGTGCCAGCAGCTTAGGCATGGGGCAGAGCGGCAATGAGCAGTTCTTC,CASSLGMGQSGNEQFF
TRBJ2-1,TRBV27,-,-,TGTGCCAGCAGTTTAATGTCAGGCATGTTTACGAGCAATGAGCAGTTCTTC,CASSLMSGMFTSNEQFF
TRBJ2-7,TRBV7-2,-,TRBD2,TGTGCCAGCAGCTCACTAGCGGGGACCTACGAGCAGTACTTC,CASSSLAGTYEQYF
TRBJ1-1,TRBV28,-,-,TGTGCCAGCAGTTCCGGGGCAGGATCACTGAACGCTGAAGCTTTCTTT,CASSSGAGSLNAEAFF
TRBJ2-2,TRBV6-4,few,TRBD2,TGTGCCAGCAGTGAGACTGCGGGAGCGTTCGGGGAGCTGTTTTTT,CASSETAGAFGELFF
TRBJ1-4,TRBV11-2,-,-,TGTGCCAGCAGCTTAGTTAGGGGGGCAACTAATGAAAAACTGTTTTTT,CASSLVRGATNEKLFF
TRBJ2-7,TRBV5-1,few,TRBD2,TGCGCCAGCAGCTTGGCCCCAGCGGGAGACGTCTACGAGCAGTACTTC,CASSLAPAGDVYEQYF
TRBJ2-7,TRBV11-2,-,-,TGTGCCAGCAGCTTAGAGACACCCTACGAGCAGTACTTC,CASSLETPYEQYF
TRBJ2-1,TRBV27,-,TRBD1,TGTGCCAGCAGCTCGATCATGGGACAGAGCTCCTACAATGAGCAGTTCTTC,CASSSIMGQSSYNEQFF
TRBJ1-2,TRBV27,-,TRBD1,TGTGCCAGCAGTGGAGACAGGGACAGCGATGGCTACACCTTC,CASSGDRDSDGYTF
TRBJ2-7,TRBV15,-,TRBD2,TGTGCCACCAGCAGTCACCGACTAGCGGGATCGTACGAGCAGTACTTC,CATSSHRLAGSYEQYF